This T cell receptor beta chain was sequenced for a study of cytomegalovirus exposure and HLA in healthy donors. Germline V gene sequence: CDR1 MNHEY, CDR2 SVGAGI. The V end was cut by 5 bases, the J end by 4 bases, with 9 bases between. The CDR3 runs 13 residues. PCR used 60 Vbeta primers and 13 Jbeta primers. Method: immunoSEQ multiplex PCR; TCRdb's copy keeps in-frame clones and lacks some. The table lists 90,000 to 120,000 clones, over 70% of them singletons. This sequence was found in a man younger than 40 in good health and CMV-seronegative. The chain couples TRBV6-5 to TRBJ1-5, with D possibly matching TRBD1 (5 bases). Sequencing was done on a sample of PBMCs. The CDR3 DNA is TGTGCCAGCAGTCCAGACAGAAATCAGCCCCAGCATTTT. It specifies CASSPDRNQPQHF.